A selection of T cell receptor beta chains follows, all from one sample in a study of blood T cells in healthy people across ages. TCRdb passed the 5' RACE reads through MiXCR, listing each CDR3 protein once. The repertoire includes approximately 1.5 million distinct CDR3 sequences, roughly 32% of them detected once, and 11% sits in the top ten. Material: blood. These receptors were taken from a woman in her 30s in good health. The CDR3 runs from the conserved cysteine through the conserved F or W. A D gene is named only where the DNA matches it firmly. Part of the rows lack a size; the others show once, few, many or a class for expanded clones.

v_call: TRBV4-1
j_call: TRBJ2-5
d_call: -
clone_size: few
cdr3_aa: CASSPRVGGETQYF
cdr3_nt: TGCGCCAGCAGCCCGCGGGTCGGGGGAGAGACCCAGTACTTC

v_call: TRBV7-9
j_call: TRBJ1-2
d_call: -
clone_size: -
cdr3_aa: CASSLGQTSYGYTF
cdr3_nt: TGTGCCAGCAGCTTAGGTCAGACCTCCTATGGCTACACCTTC

v_call: TRBV7-9
j_call: TRBJ2-7
d_call: -
clone_size: few
cdr3_aa: CASSGLGGYEQYF
cdr3_nt: TGTGCCAGCAGCGGGCTGGGGGGCTACGAGCAGTACTTC

v_call: TRBV20-1
j_call: TRBJ2-1
d_call: TRBD1
clone_size: -
cdr3_aa: CSADSGQGKWNEQFF
cdr3_nt: TGCAGTGCGGACTCGGGACAGGGGAAGTGGAATGAGCAGTTCTTC

v_call: TRBV6-2/TRBV6-3
j_call: TRBJ1-2
d_call: -
clone_size: once
cdr3_aa: CASSYHPGNYGYTF
cdr3_nt: TGTGCCAGCAGTTACCATCCGGGGAACTATGGCTACACCTTC

v_call: TRBV12-3/TRBV12-4
j_call: TRBJ2-1
d_call: -
clone_size: -
cdr3_aa: CASSPRGPRGNEQFF
cdr3_nt: TGTGCCAGCAGTCCCAGGGGTCCGCGGGGGAATGAGCAGTTCTTC

v_call: TRBV10-3
j_call: TRBJ2-1
d_call: -
clone_size: few
cdr3_aa: CAISESRGGITYNEQFF
cdr3_nt: TGTGCCATCAGTGAGTCAAGAGGGGGGATTACCTACAATGAGCAGTTCTTC

v_call: TRBV30
j_call: TRBJ1-1
d_call: -
clone_size: -
cdr3_aa: CAWRELQGSTEAFF
cdr3_nt: TGTGCCTGGAGAGAACTTCAGGGGAGCACTGAAGCTTTCTTT

v_call: TRBV15
j_call: TRBJ1-4
d_call: -
clone_size: once
cdr3_aa: CATSRGGTAATNEKLFF
cdr3_nt: TGTGCCACCAGCAGGGGAGGGACCGCGGCAACTAATGAAAAACTGTTTTTT

v_call: TRBV12-5
j_call: TRBJ2-3
d_call: -
clone_size: -
cdr3_aa: CASGFSVSTDTQYF
cdr3_nt: TGTGCTAGTGGTTTTTCAGTTTCCACAGATACGCAGTATTTT

v_call: TRBV10-3
j_call: TRBJ1-2
d_call: -
clone_size: few
cdr3_aa: CAISETKGLNYGYTF
cdr3_nt: TGTGCCATCAGTGAGACGAAAGGACTAAACTATGGCTACACCTTC

v_call: TRBV3-1
j_call: TRBJ2-1
d_call: TRBD2
clone_size: few
cdr3_aa: CASRVAGGSNEQFF
cdr3_nt: TGTGCCAGCAGAGTAGCGGGAGGCTCAAATGAGCAGTTCTTC

v_call: TRBV5-7
j_call: TRBJ2-7
d_call: -
clone_size: -
cdr3_aa: CARERQDPGSYNEQYF
cdr3_nt: TGTGCCAGGGAAAGACAGGACCCGGGCTCCTACAATGAGCAGTACTTC

v_call: TRBV18
j_call: TRBJ1-2
d_call: -
clone_size: once
cdr3_aa: CVSSRGGYGYTF
cdr3_nt: TGTGTCAGCTCCCGGGGAGGCTATGGCTACACCTTC

v_call: TRBV5-1
j_call: TRBJ2-7
d_call: TRBD1
clone_size: -
cdr3_aa: CASSSRDRGLLEYEQYF
cdr3_nt: TGCGCCAGCAGCTCCCGGGACAGGGGACTTCTGGAGTACGAGCAGTACTTC

v_call: TRBV7-3
j_call: TRBJ2-1
d_call: -
clone_size: -
cdr3_aa: CASSARQQGNEQFF
cdr3_nt: TGTGCCAGCAGCGCCAGACAGCAAGGAAATGAGCAGTTCTTC

v_call: TRBV28
j_call: TRBJ2-1
d_call: -
clone_size: -
cdr3_aa: CASSSNPTISGAWNEQFF
cdr3_nt: TGTGCCAGCAGTTCGAACCCAACCATTAGCGGCGCTTGGAATGAGCAGTTCTTC

v_call: TRBV12-3/TRBV12-4
j_call: TRBJ2-3
d_call: -
clone_size: few
cdr3_aa: CASGFGARDTQYF
cdr3_nt: TGTGCCAGCGGTTTCGGGGCCCGGGATACGCAGTATTTT

v_call: TRBV2
j_call: TRBJ1-1
d_call: -
clone_size: few
cdr3_aa: CASSASRGGGASEAFF
cdr3_nt: TGTGCCAGCAGTGCATCCCGTGGGGGGGGCGCGTCTGAAGCTTTCTTT

v_call: TRBV5-1
j_call: TRBJ2-1
d_call: TRBD1
clone_size: few
cdr3_aa: CASSTGQGGFNEQFF
cdr3_nt: TGCGCCAGCAGCACCGGACAGGGGGGGTTCAATGAGCAGTTCTTC

v_call: TRBV6-5
j_call: TRBJ1-2
d_call: -
clone_size: many
cdr3_aa: CASSLDRYGYTF
cdr3_nt: TGTGCCAGCAGTTTAGACAGATATGGCTACACCTTC

v_call: TRBV28
j_call: TRBJ2-1
d_call: -
clone_size: many
cdr3_aa: CASTMVTINEQFF
cdr3_nt: TGTGCCAGCACCATGGTGACCATCAATGAGCAGTTCTTC

v_call: TRBV25-1
j_call: TRBJ2-2
d_call: TRBD1
clone_size: few
cdr3_aa: CASLGQVNTGELFF
cdr3_nt: TGTGCCAGCCTGGGACAGGTTAACACCGGGGAGCTGTTTTTT

v_call: TRBV5-5
j_call: TRBJ2-7
d_call: -
clone_size: few
cdr3_aa: CASSFGDHEQYF
cdr3_nt: TGTGCCAGCAGCTTCGGGGATCACGAGCAGTACTTC

v_call: TRBV10-3
j_call: TRBJ1-5
d_call: -
clone_size: -
cdr3_aa: CAIIYIVRELVYQPQHF
cdr3_nt: TGTGCCATCATCTACATCGTTAGGGAGTTGGTTTATCAGCCCCAGCATTTT

v_call: TRBV20-1
j_call: TRBJ2-7
d_call: -
clone_size: many
cdr3_aa: CSASAGVPTYEQYF
cdr3_nt: TGCAGTGCTTCAGCAGGAGTGCCCACCTACGAGCAGTACTTC

v_call: TRBV20-1
j_call: TRBJ2-3
d_call: TRBD2
clone_size: -
cdr3_aa: CSARDSGPSGRTEDTQYF
cdr3_nt: TGCAGTGCTAGAGATTCGGGGCCTAGCGGGAGGACCGAAGATACGCAGTATTTT

v_call: TRBV13
j_call: TRBJ2-3
d_call: -
clone_size: few
cdr3_aa: CASSPTLGGSADTQYF
cdr3_nt: TGTGCCAGCAGCCCAACCCTAGGGGGTTCCGCAGATACGCAGTATTTT

v_call: TRBV20-1
j_call: TRBJ2-1
d_call: TRBD2
clone_size: -
cdr3_aa: CSANRVRAGEVHNEQFF
cdr3_nt: TGCAGTGCTAACAGAGTCCGAGCGGGAGAGGTACACAATGAGCAGTTCTTC

v_call: TRBV3-1
j_call: TRBJ1-2
d_call: TRBD1
clone_size: -
cdr3_aa: CASSQEPGQGYYRGYTF
cdr3_nt: TGTGCCAGCAGCCAAGAACCAGGACAGGGGTACTATCGAGGCTACACCTTC

v_call: TRBV11-2
j_call: TRBJ2-1
d_call: -
clone_size: -
cdr3_aa: CASSLDDRGQGTYNEQFF
cdr3_nt: TGTGCCAGCAGCTTAGACGACCGGGGCCAAGGGACCTACAATGAGCAGTTCTTC

v_call: TRBV6-1
j_call: TRBJ2-5
d_call: TRBD1
clone_size: -
cdr3_aa: CASRQGVSETQYF
cdr3_nt: TGTGCCAGCAGACAGGGGGTGTCAGAGACCCAGTACTTC

v_call: TRBV2
j_call: TRBJ2-5
d_call: -
clone_size: once
cdr3_aa: CASSDLKLKETQYF
cdr3_nt: TGTGCCAGCAGTGATCTCAAGTTAAAAGAGACCCAGTACTTC

v_call: TRBV4-1
j_call: TRBJ2-5
d_call: -
clone_size: -
cdr3_aa: CASSQDTVFQYF
cdr3_nt: TGCGCCAGCAGCCAAGATACAGTTTTCCAGTACTTC

v_call: TRBV27
j_call: TRBJ2-7
d_call: -
clone_size: many
cdr3_aa: CASSPQLSSSYEQYF
cdr3_nt: TGTGCCAGCAGCCCACAGCTCTCCAGCTCCTACGAGCAGTACTTC

v_call: TRBV27
j_call: TRBJ2-2
d_call: TRBD2
clone_size: -
cdr3_aa: CASSGLAGVNTGELFF
cdr3_nt: TGTGCCAGCAGCGGCCTAGCGGGAGTGAACACCGGGGAGCTGTTTTTT

v_call: TRBV18
j_call: TRBJ1-4
d_call: -
clone_size: few
cdr3_aa: CASSPRRGTNEKLFF
cdr3_nt: TGTGCCAGCTCACCACGCCGGGGGACTAATGAAAAACTGTTTTTT

v_call: TRBV7-6
j_call: TRBJ2-5
d_call: -
clone_size: few
cdr3_aa: CASSISIPRETQYF
cdr3_nt: TGTGCCAGCAGCATTAGCATCCCCAGGGAGACCCAGTACTTC

v_call: TRBV5-1
j_call: TRBJ1-2
d_call: TRBD1
clone_size: -
cdr3_aa: CASSFGRTGGRYGYTF
cdr3_nt: TGCGCCAGCAGCTTTGGAAGAACAGGGGGCCGGTATGGCTACACCTTC

v_call: TRBV4-1
j_call: TRBJ2-3
d_call: -
clone_size: -
cdr3_aa: CASSLYYGSRDTQYF
cdr3_nt: TGCGCCAGCAGCCTATACTATGGGTCGAGAGATACGCAGTATTTT

v_call: TRBV7-2
j_call: TRBJ1-2
d_call: -
clone_size: -
cdr3_aa: CASSLDGGSYGYTF
cdr3_nt: TGTGCCAGCAGCTTAGATGGGGGGAGCTATGGCTACACCTTC

v_call: TRBV6-1
j_call: TRBJ1-1
d_call: -
clone_size: -
cdr3_aa: CASSEPNTEAFF
cdr3_nt: TGTGCCAGCAGTGAGCCGAACACTGAAGCTTTCTTT

v_call: TRBV6-1
j_call: TRBJ2-7
d_call: TRBD2
clone_size: -
cdr3_aa: CASSSQAGATYEQYF
cdr3_nt: TGTGCCAGCAGTTCCCAAGCGGGAGCGACCTACGAGCAGTACTTC

v_call: TRBV5-1
j_call: TRBJ2-3
d_call: -
clone_size: -
cdr3_aa: CASSPTDYTDTQYF
cdr3_nt: TGCGCCAGCAGCCCAACGGACTACACAGATACGCAGTATTTT

v_call: TRBV4-1
j_call: TRBJ2-7
d_call: TRBD2
clone_size: few
cdr3_aa: CASSRRLAGDYEQYF
cdr3_nt: TGCGCCAGCAGCCGGAGACTAGCGGGAGACTACGAGCAGTACTTC

v_call: TRBV6-1
j_call: TRBJ2-7
d_call: -
clone_size: -
cdr3_aa: CASSEARLTALSYEQYF
cdr3_nt: TGTGCCAGCAGTGAAGCGCGGCTTACAGCCCTCTCCTACGAGCAGTACTTC

v_call: TRBV5-1
j_call: TRBJ2-5
d_call: -
clone_size: -
cdr3_aa: CASSPTTETQYF
cdr3_nt: TGCGCCAGCAGCCCGACGACAGAGACCCAGTACTTC

v_call: TRBV3-1
j_call: TRBJ1-2
d_call: -
clone_size: -
cdr3_aa: CASSQEFRITYGYTF
cdr3_nt: TGTGCCAGCAGCCAAGAATTTAGGATTACCTATGGCTACACCTTC

v_call: TRBV3-1
j_call: TRBJ1-2
d_call: -
clone_size: -
cdr3_aa: CASSQPDRFNYGYTF
cdr3_nt: TGTGCCAGCAGCCAACCCGACAGGTTTAACTATGGCTACACCTTC

v_call: TRBV13
j_call: TRBJ2-7
d_call: -
clone_size: few
cdr3_aa: CASSLAAETYEQYF
cdr3_nt: TGTGCCAGCAGCTTAGCAGCGGAGACCTACGAGCAGTACTTC